The clone carrying this T cell receptor (delta chain) has at least ten counts. The entry originates in a study of γδ T cells in repeated Plasmodium falciparum infection. Flow sorting of PBMC yielded separate Vgamma9/Vdelta2+ and Vdelta2-negative gammadelta T cell populations for bulk repertoire analysis. CDR1 TSWWSYY and CDR2 QGS come from the germline V gene. This CDR3 comprises 25 residues. J was trimmed by 0 bases and V by 1 base; bases with no gene match: 28. Sequencing covered both gamma and delta TCR chains per sample. TCRdb re-called the multiplex PCR reads through CATT. The repertoire holds 75,000 to 100,000 delta-chain clones, with roughly 1.4% as singletons.

Sequences were obtained from gamma-delta T cells from blood. The TCR originated in a pool of human donors (malaria-infected and uninfected, not separated). The chain recombines TRDV1 with TRDJ1, with TRDD3 matching over 11 bases. The chain's CDR3 is CALGERSIRYPIVGDTFGYTDKLIF. CDR3 DNA sequence: TGTGCTCTTGGGGAACGAAGTATCAGGTACCCCATTGTGGGGGATACGTTCGGGTACACCGATAAACTCATCTTT.